One sample yielded the 4 T cell receptor beta chains listed below, sequenced in a study of cytomegalovirus exposure and HLA in healthy donors. PCR involved 60 Vbeta and 13 Jbeta primers. Here immunoSEQ multiplex PCR was the method, and the copy in TCRdb shows in-frame clones only, minus some. The repertoire table contains approximately 45,000 clones. Sequencing input: PBMCs. The source of these receptors is a male donor in good health and CMV-seronegative.

CDR3 residues: CASSVGTAVIYEQYF. CDR3 DNA sequence: TGTGCCAGCAGTGTGGGGACAGCCGTAATCTACGAGCAGTACTTC. The J gene is TRBJ2-7, the V gene TRBV6-1, with 7 nucleotides matching TRBD1. V dropped 4 bases and J dropped 3; count of bases not matched to a gene: 9. This CDR3 spans 15 amino acids. Germline V gives CDR1 MNHNS, CDR2 SASEGT.

The genes are TRBV6-5 and TRBJ1-2; D is uncertain. The germline CDR1 and CDR2 sequences are MNHEY and SVGAGI. The CDR3 has 13 residues. Trimming took 8 bases from V and 7 from J, leaving 17 bases between them. The CDR3 is CASLPREMSGYTF. For the CDR3, the DNA is TGTGCCAGCCTCCCCCGGGAGATGAGTGGCTACACCTTC.

CDR3 coding DNA: TGCAGCGCCCGGCACAGGGGGTTTTATGGAGAGACCCAGTACTTC. Its translation: CSARHRGFYGETQYF. The chain joins TRBV29-1 to TRBJ2-5; 8 positions match TRBD1. The germline V gene encodes CDR1 SQVTM and CDR2 ANQGSEA. The CDR3 length is 15 residues. The junction had 14 bases not matched to a gene; V was cut back by 7 bases and J by 4 bases.

The chain has TRBV10-1 and TRBJ1-6; weak D call: TRBD1 (6 bases). Per germline, CDR1 WNHNN and CDR2 SYGVQD (reference sequence). Trimming left V 3 bases short and J 7 bases short, with 16 bases between. The CDR3 length is 16 residues. The DNA of the CDR3 is TGCGCCAGCAGTGATGGGCCAGGGGTTCGAAATTCACCCCTCCACTTT. It yields the protein CASSDGPGVRNSPLHF.